These T cell receptor beta chains were read from a single sample in a study of cytomegalovirus exposure and HLA in healthy donors. Assay used: immunoSEQ multiplex PCR; TCRdb lists only in-frame clones, some missing. The table shows some 120,000 clones, with roughly 77% occurring only once. Sequenced sample: PBMCs. These receptors were taken from a middle-aged man in good health and CMV-seronegative. CDR3s include the opening cysteine and the closing phenylalanine or tryptophan. Each record gives: J gene, D gene, V gene, clone size, CDR3 protein, CDR3 DNA. The D gene is left open where the match is weak. For some rows the clone size is stated as once, few or many, or as a class when expanded; others skip it.

TRBJ1-1 - TRBV27 - CASRLSVNTEAFF TGTGCCAGCAGACTCAGCGTGAACACTGAAGCTTTCTTT
TRBJ2-7 TRBD2 TRBV6-5 once CASSGTSGSYEQYF TGTGCCAGCAGCGGGACTAGCGGGTCCTACGAGCAGTACTTC
TRBJ2-7 - TRBV6-5 - CASSYDSSYEQYF TGTGCCAGCAGTTACGACAGCTCCTACGAGCAGTACTTC
TRBJ2-7 TRBD1 TRBV7-8 - CASSSGTGGYEQYF TGTGCCAGCAGCTCCGGGACAGGGGGCTACGAGCAGTACTTC
TRBJ2-3 TRBD2 TRBV11-2 - CASSLASGGVGTDTQYF TGTGCCAGCAGCTTAGCCAGCGGGGGGGTGGGGACAGATACGCAGTATTTT
TRBJ1-2 - TRBV30 - CAWTVGTHSNYGYTF TGTGCCTGGACTGTAGGGACACATTCTAACTATGGCTACACCTTC
TRBJ2-1 - TRBV19 few CASSSDSGPLSYNEQFF TGTGCCAGTAGTTCAGATTCAGGGCCCCTCTCCTACAATGAGCAGTTCTTC
TRBJ2-3 TRBD2 TRBV5-1 - CASSSTGTRGDTQYF TGCGCTAGCAGCTCAACCGGGACTAGAGGAGATACGCAGTATTTT
TRBJ1-2 - TRBV15 - CATQTEYYGYTF TGTGCCACACAGACCGAATACTATGGCTACACCTTC
TRBJ1-5 - TRBV27 - CASSLSGTSPGQPQHF TGTGCCAGCAGTTTATCTGGGACAAGCCCTGGGCAGCCCCAGCATTTT
TRBJ2-3 - TRBV7-2 few CASSSTREDTQYF TGTGCCAGCAGCTCGACTAGGGAAGATACGCAGTATTTT
TRBJ2-1 - TRBV4-3 - CASRRGDGGEQFF TGCGCCAGCAGACGGGGGGACGGGGGCGAGCAGTTCTTC
TRBJ2-7 - TRBV4-1 few CASSQLSTGAIYEQYF TGCGCCAGCAGCCAGCTTAGCACAGGTGCAATTTACGAGCAGTACTTC
TRBJ1-1 - TRBV7-9 medium-sized CASSFRQEETEAFF TGTGCCAGCAGCTTCAGGCAGGAGGAGACTGAAGCTTTCTTT
TRBJ2-7 - TRBV5-1 once CASSFGTAGLYEQYF TGCGCCAGCAGCTTCGGGACAGCGGGCCTCTACGAGCAGTACTTC
TRBJ1-1 TRBD1 TRBV30 few CAWSDLRTGGHTEAFF TGTGCCTGGAGTGACCTACGGACAGGGGGCCACACTGAAGCTTTCTTT
TRBJ2-6 - TRBV27 - CASSFSGANGLTF TGTGCCAGCAGTTTTTCTGGGGCCAACGGCCTGACTTTC
TRBJ2-3 - TRBV28 - CASQPGAERTDTQYF TGTGCCAGCCAACCTGGGGCGGAACGCACAGATACGCAGTATTTT
TRBJ2-7 TRBD1 TRBV7-8 - CASSLGQGAYEQYF TGTGCCAGCAGCTTAGGACAGGGGGCCTACGAGCAGTACTTC
TRBJ1-2 - TRBV6-1 - CASRLSNVDYGYTF TGTGCCAGCAGGCTCTCGAACGTAGACTATGGCTACACCTTC
TRBJ2-1 TRBD1 TRBV14 - CASSKGLGTVKYNEQFF TGTGCCAGCAGCAAGGGGCTCGGGACAGTTAAGTACAATGAGCAGTTCTTC
TRBJ1-2 - TRBV5-5 - CASSVTTGPGYTF TGTGCCAGCAGCGTCACTACAGGGCCTGGCTACACCTTC
TRBJ1-2 - TRBV6-5 - CASSREGNDYGYTF TGTGCCAGCAGTCGTGAGGGAAACGACTATGGCTACACCTTC
TRBJ1-2 - TRBV5-1 - CASSLVEQGLYGYTF TGCGCCAGCAGCTTGGTTGAACAGGGTTTATATGGCTACACCTTC
TRBJ2-7 - TRBV6-1 - CASIPWGTRSYEQYF TGTGCCAGCATCCCCTGGGGGACTCGCTCCTACGAGCAGTACTTC
TRBJ2-7 - TRBV11-3 - CASSLRDRRHSYEQYF TGTGCCAGCAGCTTGCGAGACAGGCGACACTCCTACGAGCAGTACTTC
TRBJ1-4 - TRBV6-1 few CASSEPTEKLFF TGTGCCAGCAGTGAACCCACAGAAAAACTGTTTTTT
TRBJ1-5 - TRBV28 - CASTTAGMANQPQHF TGTGCCAGTACAACTGCAGGGATGGCCAATCAGCCCCAGCATTTT
TRBJ1-2 - TRBV9 - CASSVATGNNGYTF TGTGCCAGCAGCGTAGCTACAGGGAACAATGGCTACACCTTC
TRBJ1-2 - TRBV28 once CASSLGGGYGYTF TGTGCCAGCAGTTTAGGAGGAGGCTATGGCTACACCTTC
TRBJ1-1 - TRBV14 few CASSTAGGANTEAFF TGTGCCAGCAGCACCGCGGGCGGGGCCAACACTGAAGCTTTCTTT
TRBJ2-6 - TRBV19 - CASSIGWVTGANGLTF TGTGCCAGTAGTATAGGGTGGGTTACTGGGGCCAACGGCCTGACTTTC
TRBJ1-6 - TRBV6-1 - CASSASATASWGVQSPLHF TGTGCCAGCAGTGCAAGCGCTACGGCCAGCTGGGGAGTCCAGTCACCCCTCCACTTT
TRBJ2-7 TRBD1 TRBV5-1 - CASSRGTGGIREQYF TGCGCCAGCAGCCGAGGGACAGGGGGTATTCGAGAGCAGTACTTC
TRBJ1-2 TRBD1 TRBV19 once CASSGQGNYGYTF TGTGCCAGTAGTGGACAGGGGAACTATGGCTACACCTTC
TRBJ1-5 - TRBV21-1 - CASSKVGQGRFLQPQHF TGTGCCAGCAGCAAAGTGGGACAGGGGAGGTTTTTACAGCCCCAGCATTTT
TRBJ2-5 - TRBV18 - CASSRSRTTSETQYF TGTGCCAGCTCACGTAGCAGAACGACGAGCGAGACCCAGTACTTC
TRBJ1-5 - TRBV7-8 - CASSRQVGNQPQHF TGTGCCAGCAGTCGACAGGTGGGGAATCAGCCCCAGCATTTT
TRBJ2-7 TRBD1 TRBV4-3 - CASSQDTGVGEQYF TGCGCCAGCAGCCAAGATACAGGGGTCGGCGAGCAGTACTTC
TRBJ2-7 TRBD1 TRBV5-1 - CASSLLPGQGSREQYF TGCGCCAGCAGCTTACTGCCGGGACAGGGGAGCCGCGAGCAGTACTTC
TRBJ2-7 - TRBV25-1 - CASIPGHFYEQYF TGTGCCAGCATTCCGGGACATTTCTACGAGCAGTACTTC
TRBJ2-2 - TRBV15 - CATSRGQETGELFF TGTGCCACCAGCAGAGGACAGGAAACCGGGGAGCTGTTTTTT
TRBJ2-1 - TRBV13 - CASSRRVIGYNEQFF TGTGCCAGCAGCCGCCGGGTCATCGGCTACAATGAGCAGTTCTTC
TRBJ2-7 - TRBV19 - CASSRLERDEQYF TGTGCCAGTAGCAGACTAGAGAGGGACGAGCAGTACTTC
TRBJ1-2 - TRBV30 - CAWSEAPGYGYTF TGTGCCTGGAGTGAGGCCCCAGGCTATGGCTACACCTTC
TRBJ1-1 - TRBV14 - CATGQPNTEAFF TGTGCCACCGGACAACCGAACACTGAAGCCTTCTTT